Each of the 5 T cell receptor beta chains below was sequenced from the same sample in a study of T cell responses to AZD1222 COVID-19 vaccine. Clones were sequenced by immunoSEQ multiplex PCR, and TCRdb holds only the in-frame ones, with some missing. The sample contains over 150,000 clones, about nine tenths of which appear only once. Sequences were derived from peripheral blood, sampled on day 0 of MenACWY control vaccination. The source is an adult in good health.

The genes are TRBV15 and TRBJ1-1, with D unclear. V was clipped by 3 bases and J by 3 bases, with 14 bases between them. CDR3 length: 15 amino acids. Germline CDR1 reads LNHNV; CDR2 reads YYDKDF (reference sequence). CDR3 protein: CATSRRAGPDTEAFF. DNA of the CDR3: TGTGCCACCAGCAGGAGGGCCGGGCCGGACACTGAAGCTTTCTTT.

This clone has just one count. The chain carries TRBV5-8 and TRBJ2-2; 10 bases match TRBD2. CDR1 is SGHTS, CDR2 YDEGEE, per germline. The CDR3 runs 15 residues. V lost 3 bases and J lost 6; bases outside the gene matches: 5. The CDR3 loop reads CASSWVLAGSGELFF. The CDR3 DNA is TGTGCCAGCAGCTGGGTACTAGCGGGATCCGGGGAGCTGTTTTTT.

The V gene is TRBV9, the J gene TRBJ2-1; a possible D gene is TRBD1 (6 bases). V was trimmed by 3 bases and J by 0 bases, leaving 13 bases between them. This CDR3 has 16 residues. The germline V gene encodes CDR1 SGDLS and CDR2 YYNGEE. The CDR3 DNA sequence: TGTGCCAGCAGCGCCTTCCGGACAGCCTCCTACAATGAGCAGTTCTTC. This translates into CASSAFRTASYNEQFF.

The rearrangement uses TRBV7-9 and TRBJ1-5; D not certain. Germline V gene sequence: CDR1 SEHNR, CDR2 FQNEAQ (reference sequence). The CDR3 runs 12 residues. V was clipped by 5 bases and J by 2 bases, with 4 bases between them. This CDR3 reads CASSGGNQPQHF. The CDR3 coding sequence is TGTGCCAGCAGCGGAGGCAATCAGCCCCAGCATTTT.

Worth noting for this clone: A much larger clone sits a single nucleotide away, making a read error possible. The rearrangement links TRBV5-5 to TRBJ1-3, with D possibly matching TRBD1 (5 bases). Germline CDR1 reads SGHKS; CDR2 reads YYEKEE (reference sequence). The CDR3 extends over 13 amino acids. Trimming pared 0 bases from V and 4 bases from J, leaving 5 bases between. CDR3 DNA sequence: TGTGCCAGCAGCTTGGGACAGGGAAACACCATATATTTT. Its translation is CASSLGQGNTIYF. Full variable domain (outside the CDR3, taken from reference TRBV5-5 and TRBJ1-3): DAGVTQSPTHLIKTRGQQVTLRCSPISGHKSVSWYQQVLGQGPQFIFQYYEKEERGRGNFPDRFSARQFPNYSSELNVNALLLGDSALYLCASSLGQGNTIYFGEGSWLTVV.